This entry lists 24 T cell receptor beta chains sequenced from one sample in a study of beta chain features in type 1 diabetes. Study-wide results and limits: The study found moderately but significantly shorter TCRB CDR3s in all four CD4+ subsets of Type 1 diabetes patients.

The isolated RNA, all of it, was reverse transcribed, so expressed TCRB transcripts were what got sequenced. Assay: immunoSEQ multiplex PCR; the TCRdb copy retains only in-frame clones and omits some. The sample has about 160,000 clones, roughly 9% seen once. No antigen has been identified for these receptors. Input material: central memory CD4+ T cells from blood. The receptors come from a woman aged 25 to 45 with type 1 diabetes.

This clone has only a few counts. The chain is built from TRBV29-1 and TRBJ2-7, with 11 bases aligning to TRBD2. The CDR3 has 15 amino acids. In germline, CDR1 is SQVTM, CDR2 ANQGSEA. Trimming cost V 3 bases and J 1 base; bases outside gene matches: 5. This chain's CDR3 is CSVDPGTSGSYEQYF. In DNA form, the CDR3 reads TGCAGCGTTGACCCCGGGACTAGCGGTTCCTACGAGCAGTACTTC.

This clone showed up just a few times. V and J are TRBV7-3 and TRBJ2-5; the D is unclear. CDR3 length: 14 amino acids. The V gene lost 1 base and the J gene lost 5 bases, with 11 bases spanning the gap. Germline assignment: CDR1 SGHTA and CDR2 FQGTGA. CDR3 region: CASSLNARSETQYF. DNA for the CDR3: TGTGCCAGCAGCTTAAACGCTAGGTCGGAGACCCAGTACTTC.

This chain links TRBV2 with TRBJ1-1; D may be TRBD1 (6 bases). The V and J ends lost 6 bases and 3 bases respectively, with 14 bases between them. There are 14 residues in the CDR3. CDR1 is SNHLY and CDR2 is FYNNEI in the germline V gene. The CDR3 DNA follows: TGTGCCAGCAGCGTACAGGGAGGGGACACTGAAGCTTTCTTT. Its translation is CASSVQGGDTEAFF.

This clone showed up just a few times. CDR3: CASTRTGGDEKLFF. The CDR3 bases are TGTGCCAGCACCCGGACAGGGGGTGATGAAAAACTGTTTTTT. This sequence joins TRBV9 and TRBJ1-4, with 10 bases matching TRBD1. The CDR3 consists of 14 residues. Germline V gives CDR1 SGDLS, CDR2 YYNGEE. J lost 6 bases, V lost 6 bases, and 5 bases had no gene match.

This sequence joins TRBV18 and TRBJ2-7; the match to TRBD1 covers 8 bases. J lost 6 bases, V lost 0 bases, and 1 base had no gene match. The CDR3 length is 13 residues. Looked up from germline, CDR1 is KGHSH and CDR2 is LQKENI. CDR3: CASSPPDRAEQYF. In nucleotides, the CDR3 is TGTGCCAGCTCACCACCGGACAGGGCCGAGCAGTACTTC.

The V call is TRBV27, the J call TRBJ2-1, with TRBD2 identical over 8 bases. With V trimmed by 10 bases and J by 1 base, 6 bases remained unmatched. Germline V lookup: CDR1 MNHEY, CDR2 SMNVEV (reference sequence). CDR3 length equals 14 residues. The CDR3 here is CATGSGRSYNEQFF. For the CDR3, the DNA is TGTGCCACCGGAAGCGGGAGATCCTACAATGAGCAGTTCTTC.

This clone was found a few times. This chain connects TRBV18 to TRBJ1-5; no firm D call. There are 13 residues in the CDR3. Germline V CDR1 and CDR2: KGHSH, LQKENI. V was clipped by 6 bases and J by 2 bases, with 8 bases between them. The CDR3 DNA follows: TGTGCCAGCTCCTGGGGAGGCAATCAGCCCCAGCATTTT. Translated, it gives CASSWGGNQPQHF. Complete variable domain (other parts from reference TRBV18 and TRBJ1-5): NAGVMQNPRHLVRRRGQEARLRCSPMKGHSHVYWYRQLPEEGLKFMVYLQKENIIDESGMPKERFSAEFPKEGPSILRIQQVVRGDSAAYFCASSWGGNQPQHFGDGTRLSIL.

This clone was seen only a few times. This chain joins TRBV28 and TRBJ2-3, with 10 bases identical to TRBD2. This CDR3 has 16 residues. Losses at the gene ends were 6 bases for V and 7 bases for J; bases not matched to a gene: 13. In germline, CDR1 is MDHEN, CDR2 SYDVKM. DNA of the CDR3: TGTGCCAGCAGCAAAGCCGGGACTAGCGTCCGCAATACGCAGTATTTT. Amino acid sequence: CASSKAGTSVRNTQYF. Looking up the rest from reference TRBV28 and TRBJ2-3 gives the full variable domain: DVKVTQSSRYLVKRTGEKVFLECVQDMDHENMFWYRQDPGLGLRLIYFSYDVKMKEKGDIPEGYSVSREKKERFSLILESASTNQTSMYLCASSKAGTSVRNTQYFGPGTRLTVL.

There are a few counts of this clone. This chain uses TRBV19 with TRBJ1-2, with D possibly TRBD1 on 6 matching bases. CDR1 and CDR2 (germline): LNHDA, SQIVND (reference sequence). V was pared by 8 bases and J by 5 bases, with 12 bases between. The CDR3 length is 12 residues. CDR3 coding DNA: TGTGCCAGTTGGACAGTAATATATGGCTACACCTTC. Amino acid sequence: CASWTVIYGYTF.

This clone occurred a few times. The rearrangement links TRBV5-1 to TRBJ2-1; D possibly corresponds to TRBD1 (6 bases). This CDR3 is built from 13 residues. V shed 3 bases and J shed 5 bases, with 9 bases lying between them. CDR1 SGHRS and CDR2 YFSETQ come from the germline V gene. CDR3 bases: TGCGCCAGCAGCTCACAGGGAAACAATGAGCAGTTCTTC. Translating gives CASSSQGNNEQFF.

The chain has TRBV29-1 and TRBJ2-3, with 8 bases matching TRBD2. Germline loops: CDR1 SQVTM, CDR2 ANQGSEA. CDR3 length: 13 amino acids. Germline trimming cut 6 bases from V and 2 bases from J; bases unmatched to any gene: 4. Here the CDR3 reads CSVETSDTDTQYF. DNA for the CDR3: TGCAGCGTAGAGACTAGCGACACAGATACGCAGTATTTT.

The CDR3, as DNA: TGTGCCAGCAGCCAATTCGGCAGGGGGAACAATCAGCCCCAGCATTTT. Translated, it gives CASSQFGRGNNQPQHF. The chain uses TRBV16 and TRBJ1-5; 7 bases align to TRBD1. Germline V CDR1 and CDR2: KGHSY, FQNENV. V gave up 1 base and J gave up 3 bases; unmatched junction bases: 6. CDR3 length: 16 residues.

The chain carries TRBV27 and TRBJ2-3; no firm D call. The CDR3 runs to 13 residues. The V end was cut by 0 bases, the J end by 8 bases, with 9 bases between. Germline V gene lookup returns CDR1 MNHEY and CDR2 SMNVEV (reference sequence). The CDR3 protein is CASSLSGEVTQYF. The CDR3 nucleotides read TGTGCCAGCAGTTTATCCGGAGAAGTTACGCAGTATTTT.

This clone was counted a single time. The chain recombines TRBV9 with TRBJ2-3; TRBD1 aligns across 7 bases. CDR1 SGDLS and CDR2 YYNGEE come from the germline V gene. With 3 bases clipped from V and 3 bases from J, the junction kept 7 bases outside the gene matches. The CDR3 is 15 amino acids. CDR3 protein: CASSARGSLTDTQYF. CDR3 DNA sequence: TGTGCCAGCAGCGCCAGGGGGAGCCTTACAGATACGCAGTATTTT.

This clone was picked up a small number of times. The chain links TRBV29-1 to TRBJ2-7; 10 bases agree with TRBD1. The CDR3 length is 14 residues. The V segment lost 4 bases and the J segment 0 bases; nucleotides outside the gene matches: 3. Per germline, CDR1 SQVTM and CDR2 ANQGSEA. CDR3 bases: TGCAGCGTTGTGGGGACAGGGGCCTCCTACGAGCAGTACTTC. It translates to CSVVGTGASYEQYF.

This clone was counted a few times. The V call is TRBV7-9, the J call TRBJ2-7; 8 positions agree with TRBD1. With V trimmed by 10 bases and J by 6 bases, 2 bases remained unmatched. The CDR3 contains 10 residues. Germline lookup yields CDR1 SEHNR and CDR2 FQNEAQ (reference sequence). As DNA, the CDR3 is TGTGCCATCAGGGGGCGCGAGCAGTACTTC. Translation: CAIRGREQYF.

This clone turned up a few times. The J gene is TRBJ2-3, the V gene TRBV19; 10 bases fit TRBD2. V was pared by 3 bases and J by 6 bases, with 3 bases of the junction left unmatched. The germline CDR1 and CDR2 sequences are LNHDA and SQIVND (reference sequence). The CDR3 is made up of 14 amino acids. The CDR3 loop reads CASSISGRADTQYF. The CDR3 coding sequence is TGTGCCAGTAGTATCAGCGGGAGGGCTGATACGCAGTATTTT.

This clone occurred a few times. The gene calls are TRBV18 and TRBJ1-2, with a possible D match to TRBD1 (6 bases). Germline loops: CDR1 KGHSH, CDR2 LQKENI. The CDR3 extends over 13 amino acids. V lost 1 base and J lost 3, with 6 bases in between. The CDR3: CASSPRTDYGYTF. CDR3 coding DNA: TGTGCCAGCTCACCACGGACAGACTATGGCTACACCTTC. The full variable domain, with the rest looked up from reference TRBV18 and TRBJ1-2, is NAGVMQNPRHLVRRRGQEARLRCSPMKGHSHVYWYRQLPEEGLKFMVYLQKENIIDESGMPKERFSAEFPKEGPSILRIQQVVRGDSAAYFCASSPRTDYGYTFGSGTRLTVV.

This clone came up a few times. This chain joins TRBV2 and TRBJ2-1; 8 nucleotides agree with TRBD2. The CDR3 runs 16 residues. Germline-derived CDR1 and CDR2 are SNHLY and FYNNEI. The ends lost 6 bases at V and 6 bases at J; junction bases unmatched: 13. The CDR3 loop is CASRQTGTRVRNEQFF. DNA for the CDR3: TGTGCCAGCAGACAAACCGGGACTAGAGTCCGCAATGAGCAGTTCTTC.

This clone came up a few times. The CDR3 nucleotides read TGTGCCAGCAGCTTTGGGCCGGAGAACACCGGGGAGCTGTTTTTT. Amino acid sequence: CASSFGPENTGELFF. The chain uses TRBV11-3 and TRBJ2-2, with D unresolved. Trimming took 3 bases from V and 1 from J, leaving 9 bases between them. The CDR3 is 15 amino acids. The germline gives CDR1 SGHNT, CDR2 YENEEA.

The chain recombines TRBV5-6 with TRBJ1-5; no reliable D call. Germline values: CDR1 SGHDT, CDR2 YYEEEE. V gave up 1 base and J gave up 0 bases, with 11 bases separating them. The CDR3 spans 16 residues. The CDR3 here is CASSLLSTYSNQPQHF. The CDR3 nucleotides are TGTGCCAGCAGCTTGCTTTCTACCTATAGCAATCAGCCCCAGCATTTT. Variable domain in full (rest from reference TRBV5-6 and TRBJ1-5): DAGVTQSPTHLIKTRGQQVTLRCSPKSGHDTVSWYQQALGQGPQFIFQYYEEEERQRGNFPDRFSGHQFPNYSSELNVNALLLGDSALYLCASSLLSTYSNQPQHFGDGTRLSIL.

This clone was seen a few times. This chain joins TRBV11-2 and TRBJ1-1; TRBD1 aligns across 7 bases. Germline V gives CDR1 SGHAT, CDR2 FQNNGV. CDR3 size: 14 residues. With V trimmed by 3 bases and J by 0 bases, 1 base remained unmatched. This CDR3 is CASSLTGLNTEAFF. CDR3 coding DNA: TGTGCCAGCAGCTTGACAGGGTTGAACACTGAAGCTTTCTTT.

The chain couples TRBV25-1 to TRBJ1-2; 10 nucleotides align to TRBD1. Germline V gene sequence: CDR1 MGHDK, CDR2 SYGVNS. The CDR3 consists of 12 residues. Trimming removed 6 bases from V and 7 bases from J; junction bases left unmatched: 2. The CDR3, as DNA: TGTGCCAGCAGGACAGGGGGCCTTGGCTACACCTTC. It encodes CASRTGGLGYTF.

This clone was seen many times. The gene calls are TRBV15 and TRBJ2-1; 7 bases match TRBD2. Germline CDR1 reads LNHNV; CDR2 reads YYDKDF (reference sequence). The CDR3 runs 17 residues. The junction had 9 bases not matched to a gene; V was cut back by 0 bases and J by 4 bases. CDR3 in amino acids: CATSRDYGGGPYNEQFF. In nucleotides, the CDR3 is TGTGCCACCAGCAGAGATTACGGGGGAGGGCCATACAATGAGCAGTTCTTC.